Below are 15 T cell receptor beta chains sequenced from a single sample in a study of shared clonotypes between healthy human individuals. Profiled with immunoSEQ multiplex PCR; TCRdb holds only in-frame clones, not every one. The sample holds 450,000 to 500,000 clones; more than 65% are singletons and the top ten take 12%. Sequenced material: PBMCs. These receptors all come from a woman in her thirties or forties in good health. Some clones in this sample may be carry-over from other donors' samples.

This clone was seen only once. V and J are TRBV18 and TRBJ1-5; weak D call: TRBD1 (5 bases). Germline-derived CDR1 and CDR2 are KGHSH and LQKENI. The V end was cut by 4 bases, the J end by 1 base, with 8 bases between. The CDR3 runs 14 residues. The CDR3 here is CASSRGGSNQPQHF. The CDR3 DNA reads as TGTGCCAGCTCACGGGGGGGGAGCAATCAGCCCCAGCATTTT. The complete variable domain, with remaining parts taken from reference TRBV18 and TRBJ1-5, reads NAGVMQNPRHLVRRRGQEARLRCSPMKGHSHVYWYRQLPEEGLKFMVYLQKENIIDESGMPKERFSAEFPKEGPSILRIQQVVRGDSAAYFCASSRGGSNQPQHFGDGTRLSIL.

This rearrangement joins TRBV30 to TRBJ2-5; TRBD1 agrees at 12 bases. This CDR3 is built from 14 residues. The germline gives CDR1 GTSNPN, CDR2 SVGIG (reference sequence). The V segment lost 4 bases and the J segment 5 bases; nucleotides outside the gene matches: 5. CDR3 nucleotide sequence: TGTGCCTGGATGGGACAGGGGGCTGGGGAGACCCAGTACTTC. Protein product: CAWMGQGAGETQYF.

This clone was found once. This sequence joins TRBV5-1 and TRBJ2-3, with TRBD2 identical over 10 bases. Germline CDR1 reads SGHRS; CDR2 reads YFSETQ. The CDR3 loop spans 14 amino acids. V trimming: 4 bases; J trimming: 6 bases; junction bases outside the gene matches: 5. The CDR3 sequence: CASSPGGLADTQYF. The CDR3, as DNA: TGCGCCAGCAGCCCTGGGGGACTAGCGGATACGCAGTATTTT. Drawing the rest from reference TRBV5-1 and TRBJ2-3, the complete variable domain is KAGVTQTPRYLIKTRGQQVTLSCSPISGHRSVSWYQQTPGQGLQFLFEYFSETQRNKGNFPGRFSGRQFSNSRSEMNVSTLELGDSALYLCASSPGGLADTQYFGPGTRLTVL.

The chain carries TRBV28 and TRBJ2-7; tentatively, D is TRBD1 or TRBD2 (6 bases each). The length of the CDR3 is 13 residues. V lost 6 bases and J lost 2, with 11 bases in between. Per germline, CDR1 MDHEN and CDR2 SYDVKM. CDR3 residues: CASRPGATYEQYF. The CDR3 DNA reads as TGTGCCAGCAGGCCGGGGGCGACCTACGAGCAGTACTTC.

The chain employs TRBV7-6 and TRBJ2-7, with D hard to call. The CDR3 has 13 amino acids. In germline, CDR1 is SGHVS, CDR2 FNYEAQ. The V and J ends lost 4 bases and 1 base respectively, with 8 bases between them. The CDR3 here is CASSSYQSYEQYF. The CDR3 DNA follows: TGTGCCAGCAGCTCCTACCAGTCCTACGAGCAGTACTTC.

The V and J genes are TRBV7-8 and TRBJ2-5, with a tentative D call TRBD1 (5 bases). The CDR3 sequence is 14 residues long. Trimming removed 0 bases at V and 5 bases at J, with 10 bases between. CDR1 and CDR2 from the germline V gene are SGHVS and FQNEAQ. As DNA, the CDR3 is TGTGCCAGCAGCTTAGCGGTAGGGGTGGAGACCCAGTACTTC. Amino acids: CASSLAVGVETQYF.

J is TRBJ2-4 and V is TRBV5-8; 7 positions match TRBD1. Per germline, CDR1 SGHTS and CDR2 YDEGEE. The CDR3 length is 15 residues. The J segment lost 4 bases and the V segment lost 6 bases, leaving 10 bases of the junction unmatched. CDR3 sequence reads: CASKDQAQGKNIQYF. CDR3 sequence (DNA): TGTGCCAGCAAGGATCAGGCACAGGGGAAAAACATTCAGTACTTC.

The J gene is TRBJ2-1, the V gene TRBV28; tentatively, D is TRBD1 (5 bases). Per germline, CDR1 MDHEN and CDR2 SYDVKM. The CDR3 runs to 17 residues. Trimming left V 4 bases short and J 0 bases short, with 16 bases between. The CDR3 DNA reads TGTGCCAGCAGTTCCGTGGGGCAGGGCCTCTCCTACAATGAGCAGTTCTTC. Translated: CASSSVGQGLSYNEQFF.

Notes on this clone: With a far larger clone one base away, a read error is the likely cause. Other DNA variants within this sample encode the same CDR3. The genes are TRBV6-5 and TRBJ2-4, with a tentative D call TRBD2 (5 bases). This CDR3 spans 12 amino acids. Germline CDR1 and CDR2: MNHEY and SVGAGI. V gave up 8 bases and J gave up 1 base, with 6 bases separating them. The CDR3 DNA follows: TGTGCCAGCTCGGGGGCCAAAAACATTCAGTACTTC. Residues: CASSGAKNIQYF.

The chain has TRBV2 and TRBJ2-3; no clear D. Germline loops: CDR1 SNHLY, CDR2 FYNNEI. The CDR3 has 14 amino acids. V was trimmed by 7 bases and J by 0 bases, leaving 11 bases between them. The CDR3, as DNA: TGTGCCAGCATCTCCGCGAAGAGCACAGATACGCAGTATTTT. This translates into CASISAKSTDTQYF.

CDR3 coding DNA: TGCAGCGTTGAAGATCAGTGTTTTACCTCCCCGGGAGTGTGGCAGTACTTC. It encodes CSVEDQCFTSPGVWQYF. The chain recombines TRBV29-1 with TRBJ2-7; D may be TRBD2 (6 bases). This CDR3 contains 17 residues. V shed 0 bases and J shed 9 bases, with 27 bases lying between them. Germline V gives CDR1 SQVTM, CDR2 ANQGSEA.

The chain has TRBV5-4 and TRBJ2-5; D possibly corresponds to TRBD2 (6 bases). Trimming removed 0 bases at V and 5 bases at J, with 14 bases between. The CDR3 length is 15 residues. Per germline, CDR1 SGHNT and CDR2 YYREEE (reference sequence). The CDR3 nucleotides read TGTGCCAGCAGCTTGGGAGGAGGCCGGGGGGAGACCCAGTACTTC. It specifies CASSLGGGRGETQYF.

The chain employs TRBV5-4 and TRBJ2-2, with D perhaps matching TRBD2 (6 bases). Germline CDR1 is SGHNT and CDR2 is YYREEE (reference sequence). V lost 3 bases and J lost 4, with 16 bases in between. The CDR3 runs to 16 residues. CDR3 protein: CASSSYLAGITGELFF. DNA for the CDR3: TGTGCCAGCAGCTCCTACCTCGCGGGGATCACCGGGGAGCTGTTTTTT.

As for this clone: The sample carries other DNA sequences with the same CDR3. The chain couples TRBV18 to TRBJ1-2; D remains unclear. The V and J ends lost 2 bases and 8 bases respectively, with 9 bases between them. Germline V gene sequence: CDR1 KGHSH, CDR2 LQKENI. The CDR3 spans 12 residues. In DNA, the CDR3 is TGTGCCAGCTCACCAGAAGGGAACGGCTACACCTTC. It is translated as CASSPEGNGYTF.

The V call is TRBV28, the J call TRBJ1-5; TRBD1 might be the D (5 bases). Deletions cut 7 bases from V and 5 bases from J, with 15 bases between. Germline CDR1 and CDR2: MDHEN and SYDVKM. CDR3 length: 14 residues. The CDR3 sequence: CASTWGGRDQPQHF. The CDR3 coding sequence is TGTGCCAGCACCTGGGGGGGTCGTGATCAGCCCCAGCATTTT. The full variable domain, completed using reference TRBV28 and TRBJ1-5, is DVKVTQSSRYLVKRTGEKVFLECVQDMDHENMFWYRQDPGLGLRLIYFSYDVKMKEKGDIPEGYSVSREKKERFSLILESASTNQTSMYLCASTWGGRDQPQHFGDGTRLSIL.